The clone carrying this T cell receptor (beta chain) was detected many times. Antigen unknown. These data come from a study of early T cells in non-severe SARS-CoV-2 infection. Study results and caveats: The matching step, a VDJdb search, favored anti-spike CD8 responses and missed private and CD4 specificities.

TCRdb itself ran the 5' RACE reads through MiXCR, one entry per CDR3 protein. The sample contains 64,000 or so distinct CDR3 sequences, approximately 10% of which appear only once. Germline V gene sequence: CDR1 SGHVS, CDR2 FQNEAQ. Trimming took off 5 bases at V and 7 bases at J, with 14 bases between the two ends. The CDR3 spans 14 residues. The TCR was taken from an adult who was a healthcare worker with PCR-confirmed SARS-CoV-2 infection or an uninfected control (not recorded which). V gene TRBV7-8 combines with J gene TRBJ2-2; weak D call: TRBD2 (5 bases). This material consisted of whole blood, taken at baseline. CDR3 loop: CASSAQPRGGELFF. CDR3 DNA: TGTGCCAGCAGCGCCCAACCCCGGGGCGGGGAGCTGTTTTTT.